This T cell receptor (beta chain) was sequenced during a study of cytomegalovirus exposure and HLA in healthy donors. Researchers ran the PCR with 60 Vbeta and 13 Jbeta primers. Here immunoSEQ multiplex PCR was the method, and the copy in TCRdb shows in-frame clones only, minus some. The table has about 200,000 clones, around 83% seen once. The CDR3 has 12 amino acids. Trimming removed 5 bases at V and 2 bases at J, with 6 bases between. Per germline, CDR1 MNHEY and CDR2 SVGAGI. The sequencing input was PBMCs. This TCR came from a woman between 40 and 55 years old in good health and CMV-seronegative. This rearrangement joins TRBV6-5 to TRBJ1-2, with D unclear. This chain's CDR3 is CASSERNYGYTF. In DNA, the CDR3 is TGTGCCAGCAGTGAACGGAACTATGGCTACACCTTC.